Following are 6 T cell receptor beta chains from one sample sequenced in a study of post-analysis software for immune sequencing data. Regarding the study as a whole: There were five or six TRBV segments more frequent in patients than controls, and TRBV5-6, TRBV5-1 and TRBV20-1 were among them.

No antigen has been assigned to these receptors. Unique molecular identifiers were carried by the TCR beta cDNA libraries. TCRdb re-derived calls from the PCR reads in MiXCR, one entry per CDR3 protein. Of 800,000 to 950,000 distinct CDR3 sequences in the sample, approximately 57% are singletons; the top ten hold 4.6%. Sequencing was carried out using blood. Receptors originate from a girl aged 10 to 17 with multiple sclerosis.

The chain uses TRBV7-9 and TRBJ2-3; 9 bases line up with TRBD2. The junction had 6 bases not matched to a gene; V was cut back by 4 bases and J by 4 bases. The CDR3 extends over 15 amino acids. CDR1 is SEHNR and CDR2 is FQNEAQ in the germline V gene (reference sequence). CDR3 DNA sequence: TGTGCCAGCAGCTCGGTAGCGGGAGTTCCAGATACGCAGTATTTT. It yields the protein CASSSVAGVPDTQYF.

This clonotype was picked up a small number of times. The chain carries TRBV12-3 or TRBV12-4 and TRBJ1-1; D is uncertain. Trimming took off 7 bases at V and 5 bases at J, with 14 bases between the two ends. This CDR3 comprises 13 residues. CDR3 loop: CASNIPLGTEAFF. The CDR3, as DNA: TGTGCCAGCAACATCCCCTTAGGTACTGAAGCTTTCTTT.

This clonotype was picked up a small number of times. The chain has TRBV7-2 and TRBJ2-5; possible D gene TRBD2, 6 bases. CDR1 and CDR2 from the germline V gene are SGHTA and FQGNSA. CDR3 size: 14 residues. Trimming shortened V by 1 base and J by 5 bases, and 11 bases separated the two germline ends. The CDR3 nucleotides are TGTGCCAGCAGCTTAGTTCCAGGAGGGGAGACCCAGTACTTC. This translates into CASSLVPGGETQYF. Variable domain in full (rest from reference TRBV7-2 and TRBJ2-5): GAGVSQSPSNKVTEKGKDVELRCDPISGHTALYWYRQSLGQGLEFLIYFQGNSAPDKSGLPSDRFSAERTGGSVSTLTIQRTQQEDSAVYLCASSLVPGGETQYFGPGTRLLVL.

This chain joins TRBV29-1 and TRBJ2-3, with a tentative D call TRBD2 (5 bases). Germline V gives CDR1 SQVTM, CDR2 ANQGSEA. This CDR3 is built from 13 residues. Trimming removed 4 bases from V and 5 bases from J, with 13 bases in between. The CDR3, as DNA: TGCAGCGTTGGTCTTCTAGCAGGAGATACGCAGTATTTT. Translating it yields CSVGLLAGDTQYF.

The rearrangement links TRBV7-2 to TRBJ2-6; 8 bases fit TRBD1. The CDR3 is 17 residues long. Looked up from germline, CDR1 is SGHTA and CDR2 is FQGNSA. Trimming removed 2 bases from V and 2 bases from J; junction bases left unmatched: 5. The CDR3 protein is CASSLPGTGPGANVLTF. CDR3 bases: TGTGCCAGCAGCTTACCGGGGACAGGCCCTGGGGCCAACGTCCTGACTTTC.

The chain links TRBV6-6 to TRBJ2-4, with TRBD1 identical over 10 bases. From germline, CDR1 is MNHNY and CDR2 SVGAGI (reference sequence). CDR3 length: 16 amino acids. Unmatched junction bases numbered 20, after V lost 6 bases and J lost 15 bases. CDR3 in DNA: TGTGCCAGCAGCCTCCGGGACAGGGGACCTCTCTACGAGCGGTACTTC. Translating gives CASSLRDRGPLYERYF.